This T cell receptor beta chain was identified in a study of shared T cell receptors in the human thymus. Sequencing was performed with immunoSEQ multiplex PCR; in TCRdb, only in-frame clones are kept and a portion is missing. The table has about 660,000 clones, 80% to 90% seen once. This CDR3 is 17 amino acids long. Germline values: CDR1 MDHEN, CDR2 SYDVKM. The V end lost 4 bases, the J end lost 4 bases, and 22 bases lay between the germline ends. This clone has just a few counts. This same sample was also taken into another study, of human thymus T cells. That study reports: Across thymic and blood repertoires, the usage of V and J genes appeared to be biased. Related research has reported that thymic repertoires overlap highly among unrelated individuals.

The sequence derives from a boy in the first two years of life with a congenital heart defect. The sequencing sample was made of thymocytes. The V gene is TRBV28, the J gene TRBJ1-1; D is perhaps TRBD1 (5 bases). CDR3 nucleotides: TGTGCCAGCAGTTCCCTCCGACCCAGGGCTTCCAGCACTGAAGCTTTCTTT. Its translation: CASSSLRPRASSTEAFF.